Presented here are 25 T cell receptor beta chains from one specimen sequenced in a study of spatial heterogeneity in lung cancer. MiXCR, applied by TCRdb to the 5' RACE reads, yields one record per CDR3 protein. The repertoire has under 150,000 distinct CDR3 sequences, 12% of them found once; the top ten carry around a sixth. Time point described: blood at routine non-recurrence follow-up after resection. Whole RNA, which was extracted from tumor, nontumor lung tissue or frozen PBMC, was sequenced without any cell sorting. The sample was PBMCs, taken at follow-up. Receptor source: a male donor with early-stage non-small cell lung cancer.

The chain uses TRBV2 and TRBJ2-7, with 7 bases matching TRBD1. Trimming removed 7 bases from V and 1 base from J; junction bases left unmatched: 10. The CDR3 totals 15 residues. The germline CDR1 and CDR2 sequences are SNHLY and FYNNEI. The CDR3 DNA sequence: TGTGCCAGCAAGCCGAAGACAGGGAATTCCTACGAGCAGTACTTC. Protein product: CASKPKTGNSYEQYF.

The CDR3 protein is CSARAPAEKLFF. The CDR3 DNA is TGCAGTGCTAGAGCCCCCGCCGAAAAACTGTTTTTT. The rearrangement joins TRBV20-1 to TRBJ1-4; D not certain. The germline V gene encodes CDR1 DFQATT and CDR2 SNEGSKA (reference sequence). Trimming stripped 1 base from V and 8 bases from J, with 8 bases between. The CDR3 totals 12 residues.

This chain joins TRBV28 and TRBJ1-2; D is ambiguous. The V end lost 3 bases, the J end lost 1 base, and 9 bases lay between the germline ends. The CDR3 has 14 amino acids. CDR1 and CDR2 (germline): MDHEN, SYDVKM. The CDR3, as DNA: TGTGCCAGCAGTTTTAACACCTATAACTATGGCTACACCTTC. Protein sequence: CASSFNTYNYGYTF.

This clonotype was picked up many times. Germline is not matched at one junction end, which may reflect a read error. The V gene is TRBV12-3 or TRBV12-4, the J gene TRBJ1-2; weak D call: TRBD1 (5 bases). CDR3 length: 13 amino acids. The CDR3 is CASSLDRNYGYTF. In DNA, the CDR3 is TGTGCCAGCAGCTTAGACAGAAACTATGGCTACACCTTC.

The V and J genes are TRBV3-1 and TRBJ2-3; TRBD1 agrees at 7 bases. The CDR3 runs 15 residues. V trimming: 4 bases; J trimming: 4 bases; junction bases outside the gene matches: 8. CDR1 and CDR2 (germline): LGHDT, YNNKEL (reference sequence). CDR3: CASSPTTGAADTQYF. CDR3 nucleotide sequence: TGTGCCAGCAGCCCAACCACAGGGGCCGCAGATACGCAGTATTTT.

A few counts support this clonotype. The chain combines TRBV5-8 with TRBJ2-1; D not resolved. CDR1 and CDR2 (germline): SGHTS, YDEGEE. The germline V and J ends were trimmed by 4 bases and 6 bases, with 17 bases remaining between them. The CDR3 spans 15 residues. As DNA, the CDR3 is TGTGCCAGCAGCCTCCCCGGGTCCCCCCGCAATGAGCAGTTCTTC. Protein sequence: CASSLPGSPRNEQFF.

This clonotype was counted only a few times. The rearrangement links TRBV7-2 to TRBJ2-1, with 14 bases identical to TRBD2. Germline values: CDR1 SGHTA, CDR2 FQGNSA. The ends lost 3 bases at V and 6 bases at J; junction bases unmatched: 1. The length of the CDR3 is 15 residues. The DNA of the CDR3 is TGTGCCAGCAGCTTCGGACTAGCGGGGGGCAATGAGCAGTTCTTC. Residues: CASSFGLAGGNEQFF.

This chain uses TRBV6-6 with TRBJ1-1; unclear D gene. The ends were cut back, 5 bases at V and 1 base at J, with 8 bases in the middle. This CDR3 has 13 amino acids. Germline V gives CDR1 MNHNY, CDR2 SVGAGI (reference sequence). The CDR3 spells CASSRIQNTEAFF. DNA for the CDR3: TGTGCCAGCAGTCGGATTCAGAACACTGAAGCTTTCTTT.

The chain couples TRBV29-1 to TRBJ2-3; no definite D call. Germline-derived CDR1 and CDR2 are SQVTM and ANQGSEA. The ends were cut back, 3 bases at V and 0 bases at J, with 4 bases in the middle. This CDR3 spans 12 amino acids. The chain's CDR3 is CSVEGSTDTQYF. DNA for the CDR3: TGCAGCGTTGAGGGCAGCACAGATACGCAGTATTTT.

This chain connects TRBV3-1 to TRBJ2-3; D gene uncertain. V shed 5 bases and J shed 1 base, with 10 bases lying between them. The CDR3 contains 14 residues. Germline V gene data show CDR1 as LGHDT and CDR2 as YNNKEL (reference sequence). CDR3 sequence: CASSTRQRTDTQYF. The CDR3 coding sequence is TGTGCCAGCAGCACCCGCCAGCGCACAGATACGCAGTATTTT.

This clonotype was picked up many times. The rearrangement links TRBV20-1 to TRBJ1-6; tentative D call: TRBD1 (6 bases). Germline V gives CDR1 DFQATT, CDR2 SNEGSKA (reference sequence). The CDR3 is 16 amino acids. V was pared by 6 bases and J by 7 bases, with 22 bases between. In DNA, the CDR3 is TGCAGTGCCAACACAGGGACGGGATTGTACAATTCACCCCTCCACTTT. Protein: CSANTGTGLYNSPLHF.

This clonotype appeared a few times. The V gene is TRBV6-2 or TRBV6-3, the J gene TRBJ2-2; D is tentatively TRBD1 or TRBD2 (6 bases each). The CDR3 spans 15 residues. Trimming stripped 6 bases from V and 5 bases from J, with 16 bases between. Germline lookup yields CDR1 MNHEY and CDR2 SVGEGT. For the CDR3, the DNA is TGTGCCAGCAGAAATGGGGGGCCGGGTACCGGGGAGCTGTTTTTT. It yields the protein CASRNGGPGTGELFF.

This clonotype was counted between two and nine times. The chain's CDR3 is CASSHPGQGLREQYF. As DNA, the CDR3 is TGCGCCAGCAGCCATCCGGGACAGGGTCTTCGCGAGCAGTACTTC. The gene calls are TRBV4-1 and TRBJ2-7; 9 bases are shared with TRBD1. The CDR3 has 15 residues. The V and J ends lost 3 bases and 6 bases, in that order; junction bases with no gene match: 9. Germline assignment: CDR1 MGHRA and CDR2 YSYEKL.

This clonotype has only a few counts. The J gene is TRBJ1-1, the V gene TRBV6-1, with D perhaps TRBD1 (6 bases). V lost 8 bases to trimming and J lost 1 base, with 11 bases between them. Germline CDR1 and CDR2: MNHNS and SASEGT. The CDR3 has 13 amino acids. CDR3 loop: CASLKQGNTEAFF. For the CDR3, the DNA is TGTGCCAGCCTTAAACAGGGGAACACTGAAGCTTTCTTT.

This clonotype appeared a few times. The genes are TRBV4-2 and TRBJ1-4, with 8 bases identical to TRBD1. Trimming removed 2 bases from V and 7 bases from J; junction bases left unmatched: 9. CDR1 and CDR2 (germline): LGHNA, YNFKEQ. There are 16 residues in the CDR3. This CDR3 is CASSQLNRGKGEKLFF. In nucleotides, the CDR3 is TGTGCCAGCAGCCAACTAAACAGGGGGAAAGGTGAAAAACTGTTTTTT.

The chain links TRBV7-6 to TRBJ2-6; D uncertain. The CDR3 spans 18 residues. V dropped 5 bases and J dropped 2 bases, with 19 bases sitting between them. Germline loops: CDR1 SGHVS, CDR2 FNYEAQ. The CDR3 nucleotides read TGTGCCAGCAGCCCTCCCGGGTCCTGGACCACTGGGGCCAACGTCCTGACTTTC. Amino acid sequence: CASSPPGSWTTGANVLTF.

This clonotype was seen a few times. The V and J genes are TRBV12-3 or TRBV12-4 and TRBJ1-4, with D possibly being TRBD1 (6 bases). V dropped 4 bases and J dropped 6 bases, with 15 bases sitting between them. This CDR3 is 15 amino acids long. CDR3 loop: CASSSDRLRDEKLFF. The CDR3 DNA follows: TGTGCCAGCAGTTCCGACAGGCTTAGGGATGAAAAACTGTTTTTT.

This clonotype was recorded at least ten times. V usage is TRBV5-4 and J usage is TRBJ2-3, with TRBD2 matching 7 bases. The CDR3 spans 15 residues. V lost 3 bases, J lost 2 bases, and 6 bases stayed unmatched. Germline V gene lookup returns CDR1 SGHNT and CDR2 YYREEE (reference sequence). In DNA, the CDR3 is TGTGCCAGCAGCTGGGGGGGATTGTCCACAGATACGCAGTATTTT. The encoded protein is CASSWGGLSTDTQYF.

V is TRBV25-1 and J is TRBJ1-1, with D tentatively TRBD1 (5 bases). The CDR3 length is 13 residues. Trimming took 5 bases from V and 6 from J, leaving 13 bases between them. Per germline, CDR1 MGHDK and CDR2 SYGVNS. The CDR3 region has the DNA TGTGCCAGCAGTAAACAGGTTCGGGCTGAAGCTTTCTTT. Residues: CASSKQVRAEAFF.

This clonotype was seen more than once but under ten times. The chain couples TRBV6-1 to TRBJ1-6; D is unresolved. The CDR3 consists of 11 residues. Germline CDR1 and CDR2: MNHNS and SASEGT. V shed 5 bases and J shed 10 bases, with 6 bases lying between them. This chain's CDR3 is CASSSPSPLHF. The CDR3 DNA follows: TGTGCCAGCAGTTCCCCATCACCCCTCCACTTT.

Many counts were recorded for this clonotype. The chain combines TRBV28 with TRBJ2-2; 9 nucleotides agree with TRBD1. CDR3 length: 15 amino acids. Germline CDR1 is MDHEN and CDR2 is SYDVKM. Unmatched junction bases numbered 7, after V lost 5 bases and J lost 6 bases. CDR3 protein: CASSPGTGRAGELFF. The DNA for the CDR3 is TGTGCCAGCAGTCCCGGGACAGGGCGCGCCGGGGAGCTGTTTTTT.

This sequence joins TRBV12-3 or TRBV12-4 and TRBJ2-3, with D unresolved. Between the trimmed V and J ends, which lost 6 bases and 4 bases, there was a span of 14 bases. The CDR3 loop spans 14 amino acids. The CDR3 here is CASRPVLGSDTQYF. CDR3 coding DNA: TGTGCCAGCAGGCCCGTTCTTGGTTCAGATACGCAGTATTTT.

The chain carries TRBV30 and TRBJ1-1; D call uncertain. The CDR3 is 10 amino acids. Between the trimmed V and J ends, which lost 3 bases and 7 bases, there was a span of 6 bases. Germline values: CDR1 GTSNPN, CDR2 SVGIG (reference sequence). The CDR3, as DNA: TGTGCCTGGAGGATGGTTGAAGCTTTCTTT. It translates to CAWRMVEAFF.

This clonotype showed up many times. V usage is TRBV7-2 and J usage is TRBJ2-3; D unresolved. Germline V CDR1 and CDR2: SGHTA, FQGNSA. The CDR3 length is 14 residues. The ends were cut back, 0 bases at V and 9 bases at J, with 13 bases in the middle. The CDR3 nucleotides are TGTGCCAGCAGCTTAGCGGGCCTCATAAGGACGCAGTATTTT. Protein product: CASSLAGLIRTQYF.

This clonotype was recorded a few times. The chain joins TRBV7-9 to TRBJ2-3; D is unresolved. Trimming took off 5 bases at V and 2 bases at J, with 11 bases between the two ends. Germline CDR1 is SEHNR and CDR2 is FQNEAQ (reference sequence). This CDR3 comprises 14 residues. In DNA form, the CDR3 reads TGTGCCAGCAGCCCTGACACCTACACAGATACGCAGTATTTT. Residues: CASSPDTYTDTQYF.